This T cell receptor (beta chain) was identified in a study of T cell responses to AZD1222 COVID-19 vaccine. Profiling relied on immunoSEQ multiplex PCR, and the TCRdb table lists in-frame clones only, not all of them. In the table there are roughly 170,000 clones, about 91% of which are singletons. V was pared by 7 bases and J by 2 bases, with 9 bases between. CDR1 and CDR2 from the germline V gene are LNHDA and SQIVND (reference sequence). This CDR3 comprises 13 residues. This clone came up once. The sample here was peripheral blood, taken on day 0 of AZD1222 vaccination. This sequence joins TRBV19 and TRBJ1-3; the D is unclear. The origin of this receptor is an adult in good health. CDR3 amino acids: CASILSAGNTIYF. CDR3 DNA: TGTGCCAGTATCCTGAGCGCTGGAAACACCATATATTTT.